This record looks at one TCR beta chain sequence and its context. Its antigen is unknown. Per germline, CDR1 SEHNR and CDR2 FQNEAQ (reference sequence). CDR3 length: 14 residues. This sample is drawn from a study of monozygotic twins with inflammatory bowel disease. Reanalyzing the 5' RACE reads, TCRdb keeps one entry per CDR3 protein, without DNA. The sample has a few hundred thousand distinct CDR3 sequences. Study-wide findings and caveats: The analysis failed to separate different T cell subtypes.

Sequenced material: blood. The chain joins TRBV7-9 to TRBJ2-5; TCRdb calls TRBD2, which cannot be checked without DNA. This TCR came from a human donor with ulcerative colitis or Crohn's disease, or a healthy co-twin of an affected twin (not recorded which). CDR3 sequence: CASSLYTPDPPQYF.